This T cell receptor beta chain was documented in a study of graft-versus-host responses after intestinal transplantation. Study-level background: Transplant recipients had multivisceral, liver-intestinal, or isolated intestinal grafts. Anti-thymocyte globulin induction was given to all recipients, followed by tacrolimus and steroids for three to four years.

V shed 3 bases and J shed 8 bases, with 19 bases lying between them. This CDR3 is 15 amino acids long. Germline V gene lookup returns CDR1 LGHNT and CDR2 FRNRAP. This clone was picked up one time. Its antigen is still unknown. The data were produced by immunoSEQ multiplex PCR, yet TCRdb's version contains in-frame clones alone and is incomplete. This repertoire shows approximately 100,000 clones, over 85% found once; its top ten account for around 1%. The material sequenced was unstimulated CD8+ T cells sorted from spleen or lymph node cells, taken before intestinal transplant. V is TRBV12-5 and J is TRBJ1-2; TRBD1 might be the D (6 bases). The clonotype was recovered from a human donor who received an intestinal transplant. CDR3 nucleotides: TGTGCTAGTGGTTTAGTCCAGGGGATTTCTTCCGGCTACACCTTC. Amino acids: CASGLVQGISSGYTF.